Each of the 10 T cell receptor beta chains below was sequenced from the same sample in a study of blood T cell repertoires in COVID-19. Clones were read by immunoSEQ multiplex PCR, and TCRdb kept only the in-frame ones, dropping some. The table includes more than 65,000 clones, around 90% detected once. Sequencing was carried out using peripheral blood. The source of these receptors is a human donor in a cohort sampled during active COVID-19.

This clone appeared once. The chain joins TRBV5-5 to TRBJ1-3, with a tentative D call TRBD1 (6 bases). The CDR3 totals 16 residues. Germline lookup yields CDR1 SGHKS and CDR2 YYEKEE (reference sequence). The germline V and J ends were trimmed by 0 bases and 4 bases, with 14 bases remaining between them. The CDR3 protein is CASSLVIRDTGNTIYF. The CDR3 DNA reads TGTGCCAGCAGCTTGGTGATCCGGGACACAGGAAACACCATATATTTT.

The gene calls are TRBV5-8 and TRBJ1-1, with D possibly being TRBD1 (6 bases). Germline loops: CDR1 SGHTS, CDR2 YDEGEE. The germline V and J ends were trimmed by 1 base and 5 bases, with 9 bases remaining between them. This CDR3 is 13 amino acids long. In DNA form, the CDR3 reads TGTGCCAGCAGCTTGAGAGGGGGTACTGAAGCTTTCTTT. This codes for CASSLRGGTEAFF.

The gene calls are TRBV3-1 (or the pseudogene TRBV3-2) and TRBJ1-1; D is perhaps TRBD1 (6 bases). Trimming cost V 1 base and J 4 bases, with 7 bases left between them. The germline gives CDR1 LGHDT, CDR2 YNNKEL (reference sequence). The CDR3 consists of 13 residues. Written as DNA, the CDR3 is TGTGCCAGCAGCCAAGGGACAGCCACTGAAGCTTTCTTT. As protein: CASSQGTATEAFF.

CDR3 in DNA: TGTGCCAGCAGCCATGGGCAGGACTCTTACGAGCAGTACTTC. It translates to CASSHGQDSYEQYF. The rearrangement joins TRBV3-1 (or the pseudogene TRBV3-2) to TRBJ2-7, with D perhaps matching TRBD2 (5 bases). The CDR3 is 14 amino acids. V dropped 3 bases and J dropped 4 bases, with 13 bases sitting between them. The germline gives CDR1 LGHDT, CDR2 YNNKEL (reference sequence).

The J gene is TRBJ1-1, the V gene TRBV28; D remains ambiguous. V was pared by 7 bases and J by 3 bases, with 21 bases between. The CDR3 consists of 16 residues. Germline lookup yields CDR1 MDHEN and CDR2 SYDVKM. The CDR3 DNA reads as TGTGCCAGCATACTTGCGGGCGTTGGTCCGGACACTGAAGCTTTCTTT. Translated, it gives CASILAGVGPDTEAFF.

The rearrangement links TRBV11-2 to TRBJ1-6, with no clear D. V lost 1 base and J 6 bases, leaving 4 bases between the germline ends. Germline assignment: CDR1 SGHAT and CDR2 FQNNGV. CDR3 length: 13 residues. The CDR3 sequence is CASSLGSNSPLHF. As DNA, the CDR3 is TGTGCCAGCAGCTTAGGTAGTAATTCACCCCTCCACTTT.

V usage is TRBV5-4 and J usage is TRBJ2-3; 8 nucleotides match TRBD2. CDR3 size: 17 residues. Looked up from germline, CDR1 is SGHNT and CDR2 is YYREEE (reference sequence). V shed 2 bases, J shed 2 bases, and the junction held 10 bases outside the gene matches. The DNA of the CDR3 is TGTGCCAGCAGCTTTCTGGGCGGGGGGCCCCCCACAGATACGCAGTATTTT. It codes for CASSFLGGGPPTDTQYF.

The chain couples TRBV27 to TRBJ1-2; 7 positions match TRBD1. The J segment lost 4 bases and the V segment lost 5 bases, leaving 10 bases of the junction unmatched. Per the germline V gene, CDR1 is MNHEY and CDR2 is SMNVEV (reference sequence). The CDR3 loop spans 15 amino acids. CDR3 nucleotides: TGTGCCAGCAGTCTCCAGACAGGGCTTCGCTATGGCTACACCTTC. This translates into CASSLQTGLRYGYTF.

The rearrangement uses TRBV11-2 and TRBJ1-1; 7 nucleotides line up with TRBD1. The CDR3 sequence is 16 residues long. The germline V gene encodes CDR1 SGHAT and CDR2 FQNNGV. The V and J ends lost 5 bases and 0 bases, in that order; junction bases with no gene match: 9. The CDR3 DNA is TGTGCCAGCAGCGCCCGGACAGGAGCCATGAACACTGAAGCTTTCTTT. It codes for CASSARTGAMNTEAFF.

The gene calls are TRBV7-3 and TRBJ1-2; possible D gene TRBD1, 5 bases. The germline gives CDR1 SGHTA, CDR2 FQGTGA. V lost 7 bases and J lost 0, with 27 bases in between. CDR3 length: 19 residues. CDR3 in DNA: TGTGCCAGCAACGATAAGGAGAGGCCAGGGCATTGGGCTAACTATGGCTACACCTTC. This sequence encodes CASNDKERPGHWANYGYTF.